This T cell receptor (beta chain) was observed in a study of T cells after yellow fever vaccination. On the study more broadly: Any fraction with a low cell number was prepared using SMART-Seq v4 Ultra Low Input.

The CDR3 is 18 amino acids. With 5 bases clipped from V and 5 bases from J, the junction kept 20 bases outside the gene matches. Per germline, CDR1 MNHEY and CDR2 SMNVEV (reference sequence). Study conclusions and caveats: A secondary response was less intense yet reached its peak sooner, at day 5 versus 15. In post-booster samples, most primary-vaccination clones reappeared (around 95% CD4, 70% to 90% CD8).

As regards this clonotype: The antigen remains unidentified.

Production of TCR cDNA was by 5'RACE template switching, which also added a universal primer site and UMIs. TCRdb processed the 5' RACE reads anew with MiXCR; each CDR3 protein has one entry. The profile covers 550,000 to 750,000 distinct CDR3 sequences, with around an eighth appearing a single time and 11% to 15% taken by the ten largest. The receptor was derived from a young man who received the YFV17D yellow fever vaccine. The source material was PBMCs, sampled on the day of the yellow fever booster vaccination. The chain combines TRBV27 with TRBJ2-7; 8 bases map to TRBD1. This CDR3 is CASSRAGQGPERVHEQYF. CDR3 DNA sequence: TGTGCCAGCAGTAGGGCCGGACAGGGTCCCGAGAGAGTCCACGAGCAGTACTTC.